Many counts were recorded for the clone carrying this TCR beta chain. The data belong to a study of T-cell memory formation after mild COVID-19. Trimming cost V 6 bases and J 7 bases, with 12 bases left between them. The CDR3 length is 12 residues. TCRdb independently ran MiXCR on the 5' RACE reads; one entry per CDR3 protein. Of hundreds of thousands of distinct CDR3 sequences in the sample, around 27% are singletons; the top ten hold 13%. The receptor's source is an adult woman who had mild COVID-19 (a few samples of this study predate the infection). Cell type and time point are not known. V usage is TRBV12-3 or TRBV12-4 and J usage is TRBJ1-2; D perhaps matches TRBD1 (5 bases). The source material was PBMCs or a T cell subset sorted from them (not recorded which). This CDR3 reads CASSPIGGGYTF. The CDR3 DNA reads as TGTGCCAGCAGCCCGATCGGGGGTGGCTACACCTTC.